This entry features one TCR beta chain sequence. Its antigen remains unknown. PCR was performed using 60 Vbeta and 13 Jbeta primers. Authors' methods: Later analysis identified tens of millions of unique TCR beta chains, roughly 11 million shared. Generated by immunoSEQ multiplex PCR, the TCRdb table keeps only in-frame clones and is missing some. D and trimming come from the DNA, and the V and J calls and clone size come from that table. The table shows 150,000 to 200,000 clones, with roughly 76% occurring only once. The data were obtained in a study of cytomegalovirus exposure and HLA in healthy donors. General study findings and limits: When analyzed later, a missense DCLRE1C variant was found to be linked to TCR beta V- and J-gene trimming.

V lost 9 bases and J lost 7; bases outside the gene matches: 13. Germline values: CDR1 MDHEN, CDR2 SYDVKM. This CDR3 comprises 14 residues. The chain is built from TRBV28 and TRBJ1-2; 8 nucleotides line up with TRBD1. Sequenced sample: PBMCs. The TCR originated in a woman between 18 and 29 years old in good health and CMV-seropositive. CDR3 protein: CASGDLDRVFGYTF. The CDR3 nucleotides are TGTGCCAGTGGGGACCTGGACAGGGTGTTTGGCTACACCTTC.